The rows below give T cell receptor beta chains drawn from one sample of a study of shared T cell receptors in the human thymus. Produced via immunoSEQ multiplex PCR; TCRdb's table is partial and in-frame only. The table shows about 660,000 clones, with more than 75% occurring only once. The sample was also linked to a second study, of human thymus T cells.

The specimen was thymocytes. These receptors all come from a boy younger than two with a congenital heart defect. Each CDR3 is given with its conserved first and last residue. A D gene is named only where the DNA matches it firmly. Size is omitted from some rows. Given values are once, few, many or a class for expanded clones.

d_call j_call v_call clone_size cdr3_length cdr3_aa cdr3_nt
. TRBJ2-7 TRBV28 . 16 CASRPREGRNSYEQYF TGTGCCAGCAGGCCCCGCGAGGGTCGGAACTCCTACGAGCAGTACTTC
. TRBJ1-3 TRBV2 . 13 CASSAFSGNTIYF TGTGCCAGCAGTGCCTTCTCTGGAAACACCATATATTTT
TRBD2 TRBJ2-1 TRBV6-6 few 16 CASRYPGEGSNNEQFF TGTGCCAGCAGATACCCCGGGGAGGGCTCCAACAATGAGCAGTTCTTC
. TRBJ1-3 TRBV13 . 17 CASSSGNREYGGNTIYF TGTGCCAGCAGCTCTGGGAACAGGGAATATGGAGGAAACACCATATATTTT
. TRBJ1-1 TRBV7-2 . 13 CASSLDRNTEAFF TGTGCCAGCAGCTTAGATCGGAACACTGAAGCTTTCTTT
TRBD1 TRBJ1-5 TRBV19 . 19 CASSATAGQEQFSNQPQHF TGTGCCAGTAGTGCCACCGCGGGACAGGAGCAATTTAGCAATCAGCCCCAGCATTTT
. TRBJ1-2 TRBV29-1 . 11 CSVDRQDGYTF TGCAGCGTCGACCGGCAGGATGGCTACACCTTC
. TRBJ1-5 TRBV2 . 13 CASRGSGGQPQHF TGTGCCAGCAGAGGGTCAGGCGGGCAGCCCCAGCATTTT
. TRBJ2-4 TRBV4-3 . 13 CASSQDRKNIQYF TGCGCCAGCAGCCAAGATAGAAAAAACATTCAGTACTTC
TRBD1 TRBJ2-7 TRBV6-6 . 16 CAGSPDEDRPTYEQYF TGTGCCGGCAGCCCTGACGAGGACAGGCCTACCTACGAGCAGTACTTC
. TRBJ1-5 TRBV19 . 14 CASSLFYSNQPQHF TGTGCCAGTAGCCTGTTTTATAGCAATCAGCCCCAGCATTTT
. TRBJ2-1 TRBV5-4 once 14 CASSFPPPARGWLF TGTGCCAGCAGCTTCCCCCCCCCAGCCAGGGGTTGGCTCTTC
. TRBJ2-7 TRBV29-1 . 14 CSVECPGKENEQYF TGCAGCGTTGAGTGTCCGGGGAAGGAGAACGAGCAGTACTTC
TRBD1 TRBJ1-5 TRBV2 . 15 CASSAAGQGNQPQHF TGTGCCAGCAGTGCGGCGGGACAGGGCAATCAGCCCCAGCATTTT
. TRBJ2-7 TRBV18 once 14 CASSPKRRDYEQYF TGTGCCAGCTCACCAAAACGCAGGGACTACGAGCAGTACTTC
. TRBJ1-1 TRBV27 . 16 CASRPKAGGLNTEAFF TGTGCCAGCAGACCCAAGGCGGGGGGGCTGAACACTGAAGCTTTCTTT
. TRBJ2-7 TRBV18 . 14 CASSGGPFTYEQYF TGTGCCAGCTCGGGGGGTCCCTTCACCTACGAGCAGTACTTC
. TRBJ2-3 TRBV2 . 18 CASSEAPRQLLSTDTQYF TGTGCCAGCAGTGAAGCTCCTAGACAGTTACTTAGCACAGATACGCAGTATTTT
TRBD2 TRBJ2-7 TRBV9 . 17 CASSVGDSGSRAYEQYF TGTGCCAGCAGCGTAGGTGATAGCGGGAGTAGGGCCTACGAGCAGTACTTC
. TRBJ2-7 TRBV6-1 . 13 CASRAGTYLGQYF TGTGCCAGCAGGGCAGGGACTTATCTCGGGCAGTACTTC
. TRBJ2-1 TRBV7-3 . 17 CASSESRGGAPYNEQFF TGTGCCAGCAGCGAAAGTAGGGGGGGGGCTCCTTACAATGAGCAGTTCTTC
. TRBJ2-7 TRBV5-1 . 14 CASSRTTYPYEQYF TGCGCCAGCAGCAGGACAACTTACCCCTACGAGCAGTACTTC
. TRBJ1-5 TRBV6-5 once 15 CASSPDTSRRQPQHF TGTGCCAGCAGCCCGGACACTTCTAGACGCCAGCCCCAGCATTTT
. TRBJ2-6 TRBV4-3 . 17 CASSQGTTPPGANVLTF TGCGCCAGCAGCCAAGGGACTACCCCTCCTGGGGCCAACGTCCTGACTTTC
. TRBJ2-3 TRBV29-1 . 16 CSVEPPERTSTDTQYF TGCAGCGTTGAGCCCCCCGAGCGAACTAGCACAGATACGCAGTATTTT
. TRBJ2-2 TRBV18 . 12 CASSLDTGELFF TGTGCCAGCTCACTAGACACCGGGGAGCTGTTTTTT
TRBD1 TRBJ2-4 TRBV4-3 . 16 CASSPRQGGTKNIQYF TGCGCCAGCAGCCCCCGACAGGGTGGGACCAAAAACATTCAGTACTTC
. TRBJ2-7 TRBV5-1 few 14 CASSLGRRFYEQYF TGCGCCAGCAGCTTGGGCAGGCGCTTCTACGAGCAGTACTTC
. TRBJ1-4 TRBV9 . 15 CASSKWEGSNEKLFF TGTGCCAGCAGCAAGTGGGAGGGTAGTAATGAAAAACTGTTTTTT
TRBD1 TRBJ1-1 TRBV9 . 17 CASSSTTGGALNTEAFF TGTGCCAGCAGCTCTACGACAGGGGGCGCTTTGAACACTGAAGCTTTCTTT
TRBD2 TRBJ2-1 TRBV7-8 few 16 CASSTQDSGRAYEQFF TGTGCCAGCAGCACCCAAGATAGCGGGAGGGCCTATGAGCAGTTCTTC
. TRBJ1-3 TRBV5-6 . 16 CASSLSDKDSGNTIYF TGTGCCAGCAGCTTGTCGGACAAGGACTCTGGAAACACCATATATTTT
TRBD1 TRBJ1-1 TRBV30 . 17 CAWANVRTGNMNTEAFF TGTGCCTGGGCGAACGTACGGACAGGGAATATGAACACTGAAGCTTTCTTT
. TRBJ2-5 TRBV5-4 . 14 CASSLETGKETQYF TGTGCCAGCAGCTTGGAGACAGGAAAAGAGACCCAGTACTTC
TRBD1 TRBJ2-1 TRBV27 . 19 CASSYRDRGRGSSYNEQFF TGTGCCAGCTCCTACCGGGACAGGGGGCGCGGGAGCTCCTACAATGAGCAGTTCTTC
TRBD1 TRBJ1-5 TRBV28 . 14 CASSSEQGNQPQHF TGTGCCAGCAGTTCGGAACAGGGGAACCAGCCCCAGCATTTT
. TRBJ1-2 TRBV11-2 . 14 CASSLVEGRGGYTF TGTGCCAGCAGCTTAGTGGAGGGGAGGGGGGGCTACACCTTC
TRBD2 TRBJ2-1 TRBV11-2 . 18 CASSSDTLLAGDYNEQFF TGTGCCAGCAGCTCCGACACTCTCTTAGCGGGAGACTACAATGAGCAGTTCTTC
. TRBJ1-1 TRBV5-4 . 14 CASSSRDKGTEAFF TGTGCCAGCAGCTCCCGGGACAAGGGGACTGAAGCTTTCTTT
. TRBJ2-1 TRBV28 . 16 CASSRPLVRTYNEQFF TGTGCCAGCAGCCGTCCTTTAGTGAGAACCTACAATGAGCAGTTCTTC
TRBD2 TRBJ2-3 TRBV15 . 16 CAAGGTGKKGTDTQYF TGTGCCGCCGGGGGGACCGGGAAGAAGGGCACAGATACGCAGTATTTT
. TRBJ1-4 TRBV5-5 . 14 CASSLYGLNEKLFF TGTGCCAGCAGCTTGTACGGTCTTAATGAAAAACTGTTTTTT
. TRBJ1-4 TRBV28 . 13 CASSFSIREKLFF TGTGCCAGCAGTTTCAGTATCCGCGAAAAACTGTTTTTT
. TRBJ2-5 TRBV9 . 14 CASSPGRGQETQYF TGTGCCAGCAGCCCCGGGAGAGGTCAAGAGACCCAGTACTTC
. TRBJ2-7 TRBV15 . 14 CATSPPTGSYEQYF TGTGCCACCAGCCCCCCGACAGGCTCCTACGAGCAGTACTTC
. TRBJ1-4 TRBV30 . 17 CAWRGQGEALTNEKLFF TGTGCCTGGAGGGGCCAAGGGGAGGCGTTAACTAATGAAAAACTGTTTTTT
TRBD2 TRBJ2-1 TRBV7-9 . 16 CASSLEGRVTYNEQFF TGTGCCAGCAGCTTAGAAGGGAGGGTCACCTACAATGAGCAGTTCTTC
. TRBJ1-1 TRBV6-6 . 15 CASRLKPSMNTEAFF TGTGCCAGCAGGCTCAAGCCTTCTATGAACACTGAAGCTTTCTTT
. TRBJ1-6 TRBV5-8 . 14 CASSLVGQNSPLHF TGTGCCAGCAGCTTGGTTGGGCAGAATTCACCCCTCCACTTT
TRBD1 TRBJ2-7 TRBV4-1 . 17 CASSHSNNRGLGYEQYF TGCGCCAGCAGCCATTCGAACAACAGGGGCTTAGGCTACGAGCAGTACTTC
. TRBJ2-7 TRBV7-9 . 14 CASSFPGQIYEQYF TGTGCCAGCAGCTTTCCGGGACAAATTTACGAGCAGTACTTC
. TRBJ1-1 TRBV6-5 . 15 CASSYSGVWNTEAFF TGTGCCAGCAGTTACTCCGGGGTTTGGAACACTGAAGCTTTCTTT
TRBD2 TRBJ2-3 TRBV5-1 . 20 CASSKWLVGLVISSTDTQYF TGCGCCAGCAGCAAATGGTTGGTGGGACTAGTGATTTCTAGCACAGATACGCAGTATTTT